The sample holds a few counts of the clone carrying this T cell receptor beta chain. The data are from a study of blood T cell repertoires in COVID-19. About the research overall: Acute and convalescent COVID-19 specimens originated in the United States, Italy and Spain.

This CDR3 is 17 amino acids long. The V gene end was trimmed by 4 bases and the J gene end by 6 bases; junction bases not matched to a gene: 10. Per the germline V gene, CDR1 is PRHDT and CDR2 is FYEKMQ (reference sequence). The assay was immunoSEQ multiplex PCR, and TCRdb's table has in-frame clones only and misses some. The table shows 68,000 or so clones, with roughly 80% occurring only once. Material for sequencing was peripheral blood. V is TRBV13 and J is TRBJ1-5; 12 nucleotides line up with TRBD1. The source of this sequence is a woman in her fifties or sixties with acute or convalescent COVID-19. The CDR3 region is CASSYSGTGGVSQPQHF. The CDR3 coding sequence is TGTGCCAGCAGCTATTCCGGGACAGGGGGCGTTTCTCAGCCCCAGCATTTT.